The clone carrying this TCR beta chain appeared a single time. After removal of 4 bases from V and 10 bases from J, the junction contained 18 bases not matched to a gene. Per germline, CDR1 LGHDT and CDR2 YNNKEL (reference sequence). The CDR3 spans 19 residues. The sample belongs to a study of blood T cell repertoires in COVID-19. Study-level information: Sources were T cells, B-cell-depleted T cells, or PBMCs; the material itself was cDNA or gDNA.

The Seattle patients, enrolled during active infection, were followed longitudinally. As processed by the authors: Estimation of nucleated cell counts relied on the amplification of reference gene primers. The assay was immunoSEQ multiplex PCR, and TCRdb's table has in-frame clones only and misses some. V and J calls and clone size come straight from that table; D and trimming were deduced from the DNA. The sample includes fewer than 700,000 clones, roughly 91% seen only once; the top ten take around 8%. Sequenced material: peripheral blood. The gene calls are TRBV3-1 (or the pseudogene TRBV3-2) and TRBJ2-1, with 14 positions matching TRBD2. The receptor comes from a woman aged 45-60 years with COVID-19, enrolled during active disease. As DNA, the CDR3 is TGTGCCAGCAGCCCCCGTACGACTAGCGGGGGGGCAATATATCGGGAGCAGTTCTTC. It yields the protein CASSPRTTSGGAIYREQFF.